This TCR beta chain is from a study of Ad26.COV2.S vaccination and SARS-CoV-2 variants. Concerning this clone itself: The antigen remains unidentified.

Study findings and constraints: The analyses of TCR breadth and depth may have understated the size of total T cell responses.

V lost 8 bases and J lost 6, with 16 bases in between. The V gene's germline CDR1 is SNHLY and CDR2 FYNNEI. The CDR3 has 13 amino acids. Specified treatment: over 15 received Ad26.COV2.S at low or high dose, single or two shots; roughly five received placebo; per-sample allocation not given. Each sample was drawn 63 days after the first injection (of vaccine or placebo). An 18-55-year-old adult in Boston served as donor. TCRdb's table, derived via immunoSEQ multiplex PCR, lists solely in-frame clones and lacks some. The sample includes 250,000 to 300,000 clones, roughly 86% of them seen just once. The TCR originated in a person between 18 and 60 years old who received the Ad26.COV2.S COVID-19 vaccine or a placebo. The chain combines TRBV2 with TRBJ2-5, with TRBD1 as a possible D gene (6 bases). This sample comprised peripheral blood, obtained in a trial of Ad26.COV2.S vaccine versus placebo. The CDR3 reads CASFLGGSKTQYF. CDR3 nucleotides: TGTGCCAGCTTCCTAGGGGGATCGAAGACCCAGTACTTC.